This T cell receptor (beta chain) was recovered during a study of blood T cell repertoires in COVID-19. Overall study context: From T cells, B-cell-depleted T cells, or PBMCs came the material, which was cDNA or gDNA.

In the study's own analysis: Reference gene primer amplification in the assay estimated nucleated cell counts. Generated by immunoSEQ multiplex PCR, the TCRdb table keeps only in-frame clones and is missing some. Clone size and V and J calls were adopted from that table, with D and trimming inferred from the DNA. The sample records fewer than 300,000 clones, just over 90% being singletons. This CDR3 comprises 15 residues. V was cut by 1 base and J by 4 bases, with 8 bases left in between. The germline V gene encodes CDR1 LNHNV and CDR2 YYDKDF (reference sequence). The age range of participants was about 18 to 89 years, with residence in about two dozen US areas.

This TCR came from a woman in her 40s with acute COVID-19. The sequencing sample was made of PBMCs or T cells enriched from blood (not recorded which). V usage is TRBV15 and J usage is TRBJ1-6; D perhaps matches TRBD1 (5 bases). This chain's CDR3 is CATSRAGLYNSPLHF. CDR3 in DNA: TGTGCCACCAGCAGAGCGGGACTGTATAATTCACCCCTCCACTTT.